Listed here are 27 T cell receptor beta chains from one sample, sequenced in a study of cytomegalovirus exposure and HLA in healthy donors. Use of 60 Vbeta and 13 Jbeta primers characterized the PCR. Data came from immunoSEQ multiplex PCR; TCRdb stores just in-frame clones and leaves some out. The table records more than 85,000 clones, more than 60% of them present only once. The sample consisted of PBMCs. The receptors were gathered from a man aged 25 to 40 in good health and CMV-seronegative.

This sequence joins TRBV6-1 and TRBJ1-5, with a possible D match to TRBD1 (6 bases). This CDR3 has 15 amino acids. V was cut by 2 bases and J by 4 bases, with 12 bases left in between. Germline V lookup: CDR1 MNHNS, CDR2 SASEGT. The CDR3, as DNA: TGTGCCAGCAGTGAAACAGGGAGGGGGAATCAGCCCCAGCATTTT. The encoded protein is CASSETGRGNQPQHF.

The rearrangement uses TRBV7-3 and TRBJ2-2, with 12 bases lining up with TRBD1. V trimming: 6 bases; J trimming: 0 bases; junction bases outside the gene matches: 5. CDR1 and CDR2 from the germline V gene are SGHTA and FQGTGA. This CDR3 is built from 17 residues. The CDR3 DNA is TGTGCCAGCAGACCGGGACAGGGGGCTTCGAACACCGGGGAGCTGTTTTTT. This codes for CASRPGQGASNTGELFF.

The chain is built from TRBV28 and TRBJ2-5, with 10 bases aligning to TRBD1. The CDR3 runs 14 residues. After removal of 5 bases from V and 4 bases from J, the junction contained 4 bases not matched to a gene. CDR1 is MDHEN, CDR2 SYDVKM, per germline. CDR3 protein: CASSGTGEGETQYF. The CDR3 DNA follows: TGTGCCAGCAGTGGGACAGGGGAGGGAGAGACCCAGTACTTC.

The gene calls are TRBV5-1 and TRBJ2-7; 7 positions match TRBD2. Germline CDR1 and CDR2: SGHRS and YFSETQ. The CDR3 length is 15 residues. The V segment lost 4 bases and the J segment 0 bases; nucleotides outside the gene matches: 7. CDR3 coding DNA: TGCGCCAGCAGCAGGAGCGGGGTTCTCTCCTACGAGCAGTACTTC. Amino acid sequence: CASSRSGVLSYEQYF.

This clone was observed once. J is TRBJ2-7 and V is TRBV7-9, with 10 bases that match TRBD2. V shed 6 bases and J 2 bases; nucleotides not matched to a gene: 4. In germline, CDR1 is SEHNR, CDR2 FQNEAQ (reference sequence). The CDR3 length is 14 residues. CDR3 sequence reads: CASRPSGGAYEQYF. The CDR3 DNA is TGTGCCAGCAGGCCTAGCGGGGGAGCCTACGAGCAGTACTTC.

The chain joins TRBV6-5 to TRBJ1-2, with 9 nucleotides matching TRBD1. The CDR3 length is 14 residues. Looked up from germline, CDR1 is MNHEY and CDR2 is SVGAGI. Losses at the gene ends were 5 bases for V and 8 bases for J; bases not matched to a gene: 9. The CDR3 DNA follows: TGTGCCAGCAGTACCTTGGGGACAGGGAAGGGCTACACCTTC. It encodes CASSTLGTGKGYTF.

The chain couples TRBV6-1 to TRBJ2-4, with 12 bases identical to TRBD2. Germline CDR1 and CDR2: MNHNS and SASEGT. The length of the CDR3 is 14 residues. Trimming cost V 5 bases and J 8 bases; bases outside gene matches: 4. The CDR3: CASSLAGGPDIQYF. In DNA, the CDR3 is TGTGCCAGCAGTCTAGCGGGAGGGCCTGACATTCAGTACTTC.

The chain joins TRBV7-2 to TRBJ2-7; 12 positions agree with TRBD2. Germline trimming cut 6 bases from V and 2 bases from J; bases unmatched to any gene: 5. CDR3 length: 15 amino acids. Germline-derived CDR1 and CDR2 are SGHTA and FQGNSA. The CDR3 nucleotides are TGTGCCAGCAGTCAGACTAGCGGGGGCCCCTACGAGCAGTACTTC. As protein: CASSQTSGGPYEQYF.

In its sample, this clone was seen a few times. V gene TRBV4-3 combines with J gene TRBJ2-1; the match to TRBD2 covers 16 bases. Germline V gene data show CDR1 as LGHNA and CDR2 as YSLEER. V shed 6 bases, J shed 6 bases, and the junction held 8 bases outside the gene matches. There are 17 residues in the CDR3. The CDR3 region is CASSPGLAGGPSNEQFF. In DNA, the CDR3 is TGCGCCAGCAGTCCGGGACTAGCGGGGGGGCCTAGCAATGAGCAGTTCTTC.

This rearrangement joins TRBV9 to TRBJ1-1; D not certain. Trimming shortened V by 6 bases and J by 3 bases, and 18 bases separated the two germline ends. Germline CDR1 and CDR2: SGDLS and YYNGEE. The CDR3 contains 15 residues. CDR3 sequence: CASTLTGGWDTEAFF. The CDR3 bases are TGTGCCAGCACCCTAACCGGAGGGTGGGACACTGAAGCTTTCTTT.

This rearrangement joins TRBV7-2 to TRBJ2-7; D gene ambiguous. The ends were cut back, 1 base at V and 0 bases at J, with 10 bases in the middle. The CDR3 is 15 amino acids. The germline V gene has CDR1 SGHTA and CDR2 FQGNSA. The CDR3 spells CASSLGAFSSYEQYF. In DNA, the CDR3 is TGTGCCAGCAGCTTAGGAGCGTTCAGCTCCTACGAGCAGTACTTC.

The chain couples TRBV9 to TRBJ2-5; TRBD2 might be the D (5 bases). Trimming shortened V by 0 bases and J by 1 base, and 10 bases separated the two germline ends. CDR3 size: 15 residues. CDR1 SGDLS and CDR2 YYNGEE come from the germline V gene. Here the CDR3 DNA reads TGTGCCAGCAGCGTAGCTGGGAGTTTCCAAGAGACCCAGTACTTC. Translation: CASSVAGSFQETQYF.

V and J are TRBV19 and TRBJ1-5; D is unclear. Trimming stripped 5 bases from V and 3 bases from J, with 14 bases between. The CDR3 totals 15 residues. CDR1 and CDR2 from the germline V gene are LNHDA and SQIVND (reference sequence). The CDR3 sequence is CASSSRTGVNQPQHF. Written as DNA, the CDR3 is TGTGCCAGTAGTTCACGGACGGGAGTCAATCAGCCCCAGCATTTT.

The chain combines TRBV6-5 with TRBJ1-2; 8 bases map to TRBD1. The trim removed 8 bases at V and 7 bases at J, leaving 15 bases unmatched. This CDR3 spans 15 amino acids. Germline lookup yields CDR1 MNHEY and CDR2 SVGAGI. The CDR3 bases are TGTGCCAGCTGGGGGGCAGGGGGCCGAAAAGGTGGCTACACCTTC. This codes for CASWGAGGRKGGYTF.

The sample holds one count of this clone. V is TRBV2 and J is TRBJ2-3; TRBD2 aligns across 7 bases. The CDR3 consists of 14 residues. From germline, CDR1 is SNHLY and CDR2 FYNNEI. V was pared by 9 bases and J by 4 bases, with 10 bases of the junction left unmatched. The DNA of the CDR3 is TGTGCCAGTGGAGGGGCTACTAGCGCAGATACGCAGTATTTT. The encoded protein is CASGGATSADTQYF.

The V and J genes are TRBV4-1 and TRBJ1-1, with unresolved D. The CDR3 is made up of 18 amino acids. Deletions cut 1 base from V and 0 bases from J, with 18 bases between. The germline V gene has CDR1 MGHRA and CDR2 YSYEKL. CDR3 region: CASSQGILARHMNTEAFF. CDR3 nucleotides: TGCGCCAGCAGCCAAGGAATCCTCGCTCGACACATGAACACTGAAGCTTTCTTT.

This clone was observed a handful of times. The chain recombines TRBV4-2 with TRBJ1-4; D ambiguous. The CDR3 extends over 15 amino acids. Germline V gives CDR1 LGHNA, CDR2 YNFKEQ. V lost 2 bases to trimming and J lost 4 bases, with 11 bases between them. The CDR3 protein is CASSQIKSSNEKLFF. The CDR3 DNA is TGTGCCAGCAGCCAAATTAAGAGTAGTAATGAAAAACTGTTTTTT.

The chain combines TRBV30 with TRBJ1-4, with TRBD1 identical over 10 bases. Germline loops: CDR1 GTSNPN, CDR2 SVGIG (reference sequence). V was pared by 4 bases and J by 5 bases, with 7 bases of the junction left unmatched. CDR3 size: 15 residues. The CDR3 here is CAWIRQGAQNEKLFF. CDR3 coding DNA: TGTGCCTGGATTAGACAGGGGGCGCAGAATGAAAAACTGTTTTTT.

The chain links TRBV15 to TRBJ2-3; 8 bases are a match to TRBD1. The CDR3 consists of 16 residues. Looked up from germline, CDR1 is LNHNV and CDR2 is YYDKDF (reference sequence). Unmatched junction bases numbered 10, after V lost 3 bases and J lost 5 bases. CDR3 protein: CATSSARSRGQDTQYF. The CDR3, as DNA: TGTGCCACCAGCAGCGCACGATCCAGGGGGCAAGATACGCAGTATTTT.

This clone came up a few times. This sequence joins TRBV5-1 and TRBJ2-2; 7 nucleotides agree with TRBD1. Germline CDR1 SGHRS, CDR2 YFSETQ. The CDR3 totals 13 residues. The V gene end was trimmed by 4 bases and the J gene end by 3 bases; junction bases not matched to a gene: 0. This CDR3 reads CASSTGDTGELFF. Written as DNA, the CDR3 is TGCGCCAGCAGCACAGGGGACACCGGGGAGCTGTTTTTT.

The V call is TRBV5-1, the J call TRBJ2-5; TRBD2 matches 9 bases. The CDR3 extends over 16 amino acids. Unmatched junction bases numbered 4, after V lost 0 bases and J lost 1 base. Germline V gene data show CDR1 as SGHRS and CDR2 as YFSETQ. The CDR3 here is CASSLGLADLQETQYF. Here the CDR3 DNA reads TGCGCCAGCAGCTTGGGACTAGCGGACCTCCAAGAGACCCAGTACTTC.

The chain has TRBV19 and TRBJ2-5; D is perhaps TRBD2 (5 bases). CDR3 length equals 13 residues. V was cut by 5 bases and J by 4 bases, with 11 bases left in between. Per the germline V gene, CDR1 is LNHDA and CDR2 is SQIVND (reference sequence). For the CDR3, the DNA is TGTGCCAGTAGTGAAGGTCGGGGAGAGACCCAGTACTTC. This gives the protein CASSEGRGETQYF. Full variable domain (missing parts from reference TRBV19 and TRBJ2-5): DGGITQSPKYLFRKEGQNVTLSCEQNLNHDAMYWYRQDPGQGLRLIYYSQIVNDFQKGDIAEGYSVSREKKESFPLTVTSAQKNPTAFYLCASSEGRGETQYFGPGTRLLVL.

V and J are TRBV2 and TRBJ2-7; TRBD1 is a possible D gene (5 bases). Germline V lookup: CDR1 SNHLY, CDR2 FYNNEI. The CDR3 sequence is 15 residues long. V was shortened by 6 bases and J by 2 bases, with 17 bases between the two germline ends. The CDR3 DNA follows: TGTGCCAGCAGAAGCACAAGGGGTCCGACCTACGAGCAGTACTTC. Its protein is CASRSTRGPTYEQYF. Variable domain in full (rest from reference TRBV2 and TRBJ2-7): EPEVTQTPSHQVTQMGQEVILRCVPISNHLYFYWYRQILGQKVEFLVSFYNNEISEKSEIFDDQFSVERPDGSNFTLKIRSTKLEDSAMYFCASRSTRGPTYEQYFGPGTRLTVT.

The chain joins TRBV19 to TRBJ2-2, with a possible D match to TRBD1 (5 bases). The germline V gene has CDR1 LNHDA and CDR2 SQIVND (reference sequence). The length of the CDR3 is 16 residues. The V and J ends lost 3 bases and 5 bases respectively, with 16 bases between them. The CDR3 loop is CASSIPRDLETGELFF. CDR3 bases: TGTGCCAGTAGTATCCCCAGGGATTTGGAGACCGGGGAGCTGTTTTTT. The full variable domain, completed using reference TRBV19 and TRBJ2-2, is DGGITQSPKYLFRKEGQNVTLSCEQNLNHDAMYWYRQDPGQGLRLIYYSQIVNDFQKGDIAEGYSVSREKKESFPLTVTSAQKNPTAFYLCASSIPRDLETGELFFGEGSRLTVL.

The V call is TRBV29-1, the J call TRBJ2-3; 8 bases map to TRBD1. Germline V gene data show CDR1 as SQVTM and CDR2 as ANQGSEA. The CDR3 extends over 14 amino acids. With V trimmed by 1 base and J by 4 bases, 4 bases remained unmatched. The CDR3 loop is CSVEGQGAADTQYF. CDR3 bases: TGCAGCGTTGAAGGGCAGGGGGCCGCAGATACGCAGTATTTT.

V usage is TRBV2 and J usage is TRBJ1-6; 8 bases map to TRBD1. Germline trimming cut 8 bases from V and 7 bases from J; bases unmatched to any gene: 4. From germline, CDR1 is SNHLY and CDR2 FYNNEI. The CDR3 has 13 amino acids. The CDR3 here is CASHRDRNSPLHF. CDR3 DNA: TGTGCCAGCCACCGGGACAGGAATTCACCCCTCCACTTT.

This clone was seen more than once but under ten times. The gene calls are TRBV7-2 and TRBJ2-3; TRBD2 might be the D (6 bases). The ends were cut back, 5 bases at V and 3 bases at J, with 15 bases in the middle. From germline, CDR1 is SGHTA and CDR2 FQGNSA. This CDR3 is 15 amino acids long. This CDR3 reads CASSPQTSRTDTQYF. The CDR3 bases are TGTGCCAGCAGCCCACAGACTAGTCGTACAGATACGCAGTATTTT.